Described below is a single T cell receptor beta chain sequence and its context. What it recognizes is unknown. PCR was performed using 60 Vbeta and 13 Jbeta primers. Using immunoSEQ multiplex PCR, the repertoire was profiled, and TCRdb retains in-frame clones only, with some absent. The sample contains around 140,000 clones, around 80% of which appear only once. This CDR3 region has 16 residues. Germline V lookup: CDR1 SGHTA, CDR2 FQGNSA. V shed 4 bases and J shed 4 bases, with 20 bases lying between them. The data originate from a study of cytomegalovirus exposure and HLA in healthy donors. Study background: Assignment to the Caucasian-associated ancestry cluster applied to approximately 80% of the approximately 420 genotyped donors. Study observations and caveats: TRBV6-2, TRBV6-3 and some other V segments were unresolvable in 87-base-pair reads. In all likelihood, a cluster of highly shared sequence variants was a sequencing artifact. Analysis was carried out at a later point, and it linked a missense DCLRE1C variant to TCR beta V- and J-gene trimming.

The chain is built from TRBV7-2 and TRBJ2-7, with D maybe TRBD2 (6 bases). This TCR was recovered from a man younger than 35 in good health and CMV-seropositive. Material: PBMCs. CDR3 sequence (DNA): TGTGCCAGCAGCTCCCCTGGAGGGACGGGAAAGTACGAGCAGTACTTC. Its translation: CASSSPGGTGKYEQYF.